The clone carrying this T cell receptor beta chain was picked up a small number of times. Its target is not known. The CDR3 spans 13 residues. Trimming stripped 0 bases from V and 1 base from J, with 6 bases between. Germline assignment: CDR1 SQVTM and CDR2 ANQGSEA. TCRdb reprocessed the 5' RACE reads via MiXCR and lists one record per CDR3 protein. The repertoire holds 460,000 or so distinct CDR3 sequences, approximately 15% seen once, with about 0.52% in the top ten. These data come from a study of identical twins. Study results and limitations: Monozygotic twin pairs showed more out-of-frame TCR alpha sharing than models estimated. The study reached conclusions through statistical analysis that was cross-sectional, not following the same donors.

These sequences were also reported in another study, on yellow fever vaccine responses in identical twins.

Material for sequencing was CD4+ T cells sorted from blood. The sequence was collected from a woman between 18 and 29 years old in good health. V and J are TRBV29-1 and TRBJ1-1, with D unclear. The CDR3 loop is CSVEDRANTEAFF. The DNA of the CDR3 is TGCAGCGTTGAAGACAGAGCGAACACTGAAGCTTTCTTT.